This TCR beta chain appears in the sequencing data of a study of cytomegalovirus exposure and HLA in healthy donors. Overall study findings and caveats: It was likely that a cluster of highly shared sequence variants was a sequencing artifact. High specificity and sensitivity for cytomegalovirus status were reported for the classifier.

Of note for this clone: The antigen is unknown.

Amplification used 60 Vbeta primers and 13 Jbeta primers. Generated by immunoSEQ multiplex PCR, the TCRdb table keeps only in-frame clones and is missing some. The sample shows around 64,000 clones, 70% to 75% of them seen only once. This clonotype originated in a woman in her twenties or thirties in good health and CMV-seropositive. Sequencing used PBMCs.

The CDR3 loop reads CASSDGRGNEQFF. In DNA form, the CDR3 reads TGCGCCAGCAGTGATGGTAGGGGCAATGAGCAGTTCTTC. V is TRBV10-2 and J is TRBJ2-1, with a weak D call TRBD1 (5 bases). The CDR3 extends over 13 amino acids. Trimming stripped 3 bases from V and 6 bases from J, with 9 bases between. CDR1 and CDR2 (germline): WSHSY, SAAADI.